The rows below give T cell receptor beta chains drawn from one sample of a study of cytomegalovirus exposure and HLA in healthy donors. Profiled with immunoSEQ multiplex PCR; TCRdb holds only in-frame clones, not every one. The table lists about 89,000 clones, around two thirds of them singletons, with 1.8% in the top ten. The sequenced sample consisted of PBMCs. All receptors derive from a male donor in good health and CMV-seronegative. Each CDR3 is given with its conserved first and last residue. Each record gives: clone size, D gene, J gene, V gene, CDR3 DNA, CDR3 protein. The D gene is left open where the match is weak. Clone size is stated in some rows and not others, as once, few, many or a class when expanded.

>.|.|TRBJ2-7|TRBV9
TGTGCCAGCAGCGTAGCAATAGCGGCGACCTCCGGGGAGCAGTACTTC
CASSVAIAATSGEQYF
>.|.|TRBJ2-3|TRBV30
TGTGCCTGGACCCCTAGTGGGACGGAGTTAGGGGGTACGCAGTATTTT
CAWTPSGTELGGTQYF
>.|.|TRBJ1-1|TRBV30
TGTGCCTGGAGGGATTACGGAGGAAAAGCTTTCTTT
CAWRDYGGKAFF
>.|TRBD2|TRBJ2-1|TRBV7-2
TGTGCCAGCAGCCCGCCAGCGGGACTCCGGGGCCATGAGCAGTTCTTC
CASSPPAGLRGHEQFF
>.|.|TRBJ1-2|TRBV6-6
TGTGCCAGCAGTTACTCGAGTCAGGGGCTCTATGGCTACACCTTC
CASSYSSQGLYGYTF
>.|.|TRBJ2-7|TRBV28
TGTGCCAGCAGTTCCCCCCTAGCCAGCGGAAAGGGTGCCTACGAGCAGTACTTC
CASSSPLASGKGAYEQYF
>.|TRBD1|TRBJ2-7|TRBV27
TGTGCCAGCAGTTTGCACGGGACAGGGAGTAACGAGCAGTACTTC
CASSLHGTGSNEQYF
>.|.|TRBJ1-5|TRBV27
TGTGCCAGCACTCCCCGCTTAGGCAGGGATCAGCCCCAGCATTTT
CASTPRLGRDQPQHF
>.|.|TRBJ2-2|TRBV9
TGTGCCAGCAGCGTATCTTACAGGCGCACCGGGGAGCTGTTTTTT
CASSVSYRRTGELFF
>.|.|TRBJ1-1|TRBV29-1
TGCAGCGTTGACTGGCGGGGGGTGAACACTGAAGCTTTCTTT
CSVDWRGVNTEAFF
>.|TRBD1|TRBJ2-7|TRBV10-3
TGTGCCATCAGTGAGCCGAGCCTGACAGGGAGCTCCTACGAGCAGTACTTC
CAISEPSLTGSSYEQYF
>few|TRBD2|TRBJ2-3|TRBV5-1
TGCGCCAGCAGCTTGGAGTCTAGCGGGAGTTTGAATACGCAGTATTTT
CASSLESSGSLNTQYF
>.|TRBD1|TRBJ2-7|TRBV7-9
TGTGCCAGCAGCCGGACAGGGTTGGGCTACGAGCAGTACTTC
CASSRTGLGYEQYF
>.|.|TRBJ2-1|TRBV6-1
TGTGCCAGCAGTGAAGACGAGTATGAGCAGTTCTTC
CASSEDEYEQFF
>once|.|TRBJ2-7|TRBV30
TGTGCCTGGGACGCGGGGCCACCCGACGAGCAGTACTTC
CAWDAGPPDEQYF
>.|TRBD1|TRBJ2-5|TRBV9
TGTGCCAGCAGCCCCCAGACAGGGGGAGAAGAGACCCAGTACTTC
CASSPQTGGEETQYF
>few|.|TRBJ1-1|TRBV6-6
TGTGCCAGCAGTTATGTAAAGAACACTGAAGCTTTCTTT
CASSYVKNTEAFF
>few|.|TRBJ1-3|TRBV6-5
TGTGCCAGCAGTTACTCGAGGGGAAACACCATATATTTT
CASSYSRGNTIYF
>.|TRBD1|TRBJ1-1|TRBV10-3
TGTGCCATCAGTACCCGGGACAGGGACTCTGAAGCTTTCTTT
CAISTRDRDSEAFF
>.|TRBD1|TRBJ2-7|TRBV5-5
TGTGCCAGCAACCGGCCGGGACAGGTGTACGAGCAGTACTTC
CASNRPGQVYEQYF
>.|TRBD1|TRBJ1-5|TRBV28
TGTGCCAGCAGTTTATGGGGGCAGACAGGGCTACCTTATCAGCCCCAGCATTTT
CASSLWGQTGLPYQPQHF
>.|.|TRBJ1-4|TRBV5-1
TGCGCCAGCAGCTTGGACGTCAGCGGGGCTAATGAAAAACTGTTTTTT
CASSLDVSGANEKLFF
>.|.|TRBJ2-7|TRBV7-6
TGTGCCAGCAGCCGAGGGGGCTCGGGAGTGTACGAGCAGTACTTC
CASSRGGSGVYEQYF
>once|TRBD1|TRBJ2-7|TRBV15
TGTGCCACCAGCACGATCCTTCTAGGACAGGACTACGAGCAGTACTTC
CATSTILLGQDYEQYF
>.|TRBD2|TRBJ2-1|TRBV27
TGTGCCAGCAGTAATATCCTAGCGGGAGGGAACAATGAGCAGTTCTTC
CASSNILAGGNNEQFF
>.|.|TRBJ1-1|TRBV29-1
TGCAGCGTTGAAGAGCCCCGGGGCACTGAAGCTTTCTTT
CSVEEPRGTEAFF
>.|TRBD2|TRBJ2-7|TRBV27
TGTGCCAGCAGCGCCGGGACTAGCGGGAAAGAGCAGTACTTC
CASSAGTSGKEQYF
>.|TRBD1|TRBJ2-5|TRBV7-6
TGTGCCAGCAGCTATTACAGGGGGCCCGAGACCCAGTACTTC
CASSYYRGPETQYF
>.|TRBD2|TRBJ2-7|TRBV5-1
TGCGCCAGCAGCCCAGCGGGAGACGAGCAGTACTTC
CASSPAGDEQYF
>once|TRBD2|TRBJ2-1|TRBV6-6
TGTGCCAGCAGTTACTCGTCTAGCGGGGACAATGAGCAGTTCTTC
CASSYSSSGDNEQFF
>few|.|TRBJ2-6|TRBV19
TGTGCCAGTAGTAATGGCAGGCTGAGCTCTGGGGCCAACGTCCTGACTTTC
CASSNGRLSSGANVLTF
>few|TRBD1|TRBJ2-2|TRBV6-5
TGTGCCGTCCAGGGGGCGCTCACCGGGGAGCTGTTTTTT
CAVQGALTGELFF
>once|.|TRBJ1-2|TRBV6-5
TGTGCCAGCAGGTCGGTGTCTAACTATGGCTACACCTTC
CASRSVSNYGYTF
>.|TRBD2|TRBJ2-3|TRBV5-1
TGCGCCAGCAGCCTTTCCTCCGGGACTAGCGGGAGCACAGATACGCAGTATTTT
CASSLSSGTSGSTDTQYF
>once|TRBD2|TRBJ2-3|TRBV7-3
TGTGCCAGCAGCTTTAACCCGGGAGGGTCAGATACGCAGTATTTT
CASSFNPGGSDTQYF
>many|TRBD1|TRBJ1-2|TRBV29-1
TGCAGCGTTGTAGGAGACAGGGGGCTTTATGGCTACACCTTC
CSVVGDRGLYGYTF
>.|TRBD2|TRBJ2-7|TRBV29-1
TGCAGCGTATCCTCTATAGCCCCACTAGCGGGTGGCGAGCAGTACTTC
CSVSSIAPLAGGEQYF
>.|.|TRBJ2-3|TRBV11-3
TGTGCCAGCAGCTTGGGGAGATCTTCAGATACGCAGTATTTT
CASSLGRSSDTQYF
>few|.|TRBJ1-4|TRBV5-4
TGTGCCAGCAGCTCCCGGACTAATGAAAAACTGTTTTTT
CASSSRTNEKLFF
>.|.|TRBJ1-2|TRBV5-4
TGTGCCAGCAGCGATGCAGGGTACGGACCTCTCTTCACCTTC
CASSDAGYGPLFTF
>once|.|TRBJ2-5|TRBV2
TGTGCCAGCAGTCGATCACTACAGGGTGTCGAGACCCAGTACTTC
CASSRSLQGVETQYF
>.|TRBD1|TRBJ2-2|TRBV4-2
TGTGCCAGCAGCCAAAAGGGGACAGGGACCACCGGGGAGCTGTTTTTT
CASSQKGTGTTGELFF
>.|.|TRBJ1-1|TRBV4-2
TGTGCCAGCAGCGTCGTGGGACAGAACACTGAAGCTTTCTTT
CASSVVGQNTEAFF